The 16 T cell receptor beta chains presented below share a single source sample, sequenced in a study of T cells in Graves' hyperthyroidism and ophthalmopathy. Using RNA transcripts as the source, TCR beta CDR3 regions were amplified. The HTBI primer set drove a first-round RT-PCR of the TCR CDR3. TCRdb fed the multiplex PCR reads into MiXCR, producing one record per CDR3 protein. Among hundreds of thousands of distinct CDR3 sequences listed, approximately 15% were seen once. The sequencing input was blood. The receptors stem from a man between 18 and 29 years old with Graves' ophthalmopathy.

This clonotype was counted only a few times. CDR3 nucleotides: TGTGCCAGTCGGCGGGAGCCATTTTCACCCCTCCACTTT. This encodes CASRREPFSPLHF. The chain recombines TRBV5-5 with TRBJ1-6; no firm D call. Trimming shortened V by 8 bases and J by 9 bases, and 15 bases separated the two germline ends. This CDR3 region has 13 residues. Germline assignment: CDR1 SGHKS and CDR2 YYEKEE (reference sequence).

The chain carries TRBV6-1 and TRBJ2-3; 12 bases are a match to TRBD2. V gave up 5 bases and J gave up 3 bases; unmatched junction bases: 3. The CDR3 length is 15 residues. Germline CDR1 is MNHNS and CDR2 is SASEGT. The CDR3 DNA sequence: TGTGCCAGCAGTAGGACTAGCGGGACGACAGATACGCAGTATTTT. Translating gives CASSRTSGTTDTQYF.

In its sample, this clonotype was seen many times. The V gene is TRBV7-9, the J gene TRBJ2-7; 13 bases are shared with TRBD2. V trimming: 4 bases; J trimming: 3 bases; junction bases outside the gene matches: 18. This CDR3 spans 20 amino acids. Germline CDR1 SEHNR, CDR2 FQNEAQ (reference sequence). CDR3 sequence reads: CASSYRTGDQLAGGDYEQYF. CDR3 nucleotide sequence: TGTGCCAGCAGCTACCGGACAGGGGACCAACTAGCGGGAGGGGACTACGAGCAGTACTTC.

This clonotype was seen repeatedly, ten times or more. The V call is TRBV9, the J call TRBJ2-1; TRBD2 matches 9 bases. The germline CDR1 and CDR2 sequences are SGDLS and YYNGEE. V was pared by 2 bases and J by 2 bases, with 2 bases of the junction left unmatched. This CDR3 comprises 15 residues. The CDR3 spells CASSVLAGPYNEQFF. Written as DNA, the CDR3 is TGTGCCAGCAGCGTTCTAGCGGGACCCTACAATGAGCAGTTCTTC.

Many counts were recorded for this clonotype. The chain couples TRBV7-8 to TRBJ2-7; tentative D call: TRBD2 (6 bases). V was trimmed by 4 bases and J by 6 bases, leaving 16 bases between them. Germline V gene lookup returns CDR1 SGHVS and CDR2 FQNEAQ. The CDR3 has 14 residues. CDR3 in amino acids: CASSWRGAAAEQYF. The CDR3 nucleotides read TGTGCCAGCAGCTGGAGGGGAGCAGCGGCCGAGCAGTACTTC. The full variable domain, completed using reference TRBV7-8 and TRBJ2-7, is GAGVSQSPRYKVAKRGQDVALRCDPISGHVSLFWYQQALGQGPEFLTYFQNEAQLDKSGLPSDRFFAERPEGSVSTLKIQRTQQEDSAVYLCASSWRGAAAEQYFGPGTRLTVT.

This clonotype occurred many times. The gene calls are TRBV29-1 and TRBJ2-3; D unclear. There are 14 residues in the CDR3. The germline gives CDR1 SQVTM, CDR2 ANQGSEA. V was trimmed by 2 bases and J by 4 bases, leaving 13 bases between them. CDR3 in DNA: TGCAGCGTTGAAAGGTCGCTGGCGGCAGATACGCAGTATTTT. The encoded protein is CSVERSLAADTQYF.

This clonotype was detected only a few times. The J gene is TRBJ2-7, the V gene TRBV12-3 or TRBV12-4; the match to TRBD2 covers 10 bases. After removal of 5 bases from V and 3 bases from J, the junction contained 4 bases not matched to a gene. CDR3 length equals 14 residues. Here the CDR3 reads CASSPSGSNYEQYF. The CDR3 bases are TGTGCCAGCAGTCCTAGCGGGAGTAACTACGAGCAGTACTTC.

This clonotype was seen many times. The rearrangement links TRBV18 to TRBJ1-2; the D is unclear. The CDR3 sequence is 13 residues long. V lost 6 bases and J 3 bases, leaving 11 bases between the germline ends. CDR1 is KGHSH, CDR2 LQKENI, per germline. DNA of the CDR3: TGTGCCAGCTCTCAGGACGAAGACTATGGCTACACCTTC. Translation gives CASSQDEDYGYTF.

This clonotype was seen many times. The V and J genes are TRBV20-1 and TRBJ1-1; D is unclear. In germline, CDR1 is DFQATT, CDR2 SNEGSKA (reference sequence). The V and J ends lost 6 bases and 3 bases respectively, with 11 bases between them. The CDR3 is 12 residues long. The CDR3 region has the DNA TGCAGTGCGGAGTCCCGGGACACTGAAGCTTTCTTT. Protein: CSAESRDTEAFF.

A word on this clonotype: A read error may explain this, as a much larger clone is one base away. This chain connects TRBV5-5 to TRBJ1-4, with D uncertain. Trimming shortened V by 0 bases and J by 6 bases, and 9 bases separated the two germline ends. Germline loops: CDR1 SGHKS, CDR2 YYEKEE (reference sequence). The CDR3 has 14 amino acids. The CDR3 DNA reads as TGTGCCAGCAGCTTGGGGGTCTCCGATGAAAAACTGTTTTTT. It is translated as CASSLGVSDEKLFF.

This clonotype appeared many times. The rearrangement joins TRBV6-1 to TRBJ1-2; D perhaps matches TRBD1 (5 bases). Trimming pared 1 base from V and 0 bases from J, leaving 9 bases between. This CDR3 comprises 15 residues. Germline values: CDR1 MNHNS, CDR2 SASEGT. The CDR3 here is CASSEVGASNYGYTF. CDR3 nucleotides: TGTGCCAGCAGTGAAGTCGGGGCGTCTAACTATGGCTACACCTTC.

CDR3 in amino acids: CASSQGSSDWYGYTF. CDR3 coding DNA: TGCGCCAGCAGCCAAGGATCCTCAGATTGGTATGGCTACACCTTC. The V and J genes are TRBV4-1 and TRBJ1-2; D remains ambiguous. The germline gives CDR1 MGHRA, CDR2 YSYEKL. V was shortened by 1 base and J by 5 bases, with 14 bases between the two germline ends. This CDR3 is built from 15 residues.

The rearrangement uses TRBV6-5 and TRBJ2-7; 8 nucleotides agree with TRBD2. V gave up 0 bases and J gave up 6 bases; unmatched junction bases: 10. Germline V lookup: CDR1 MNHEY, CDR2 SVGAGI. This CDR3 has 16 residues. CDR3 in amino acids: CASSYSRGDGRAEQYF. CDR3 DNA: TGTGCCAGCAGTTACTCGAGGGGGGACGGGAGGGCCGAGCAGTACTTC.

This clonotype turned up a few times. The rearrangement joins TRBV14 to TRBJ2-7; D is perhaps TRBD1 (6 bases). V lost 4 bases, J lost 1 base, and 11 bases lay in between. There are 14 residues in the CDR3. CDR1 SGHDN and CDR2 FVKESK come from the germline V gene. The CDR3 nucleotides read TGTGCCAGCAGCCCGGGACACCCATCCTACGAGCAGTACTTC. Residues: CASSPGHPSYEQYF.

Ten or more counts support this clonotype. The chain uses TRBV5-1 and TRBJ2-5; no firm D call. CDR3 length: 14 residues. The germline gives CDR1 SGHRS, CDR2 YFSETQ. The germline V and J ends were trimmed by 0 bases and 2 bases, with 8 bases remaining between them. The CDR3 region is CASSLVGGQETQYF. In DNA form, the CDR3 reads TGCGCCAGCAGCTTGGTCGGCGGACAAGAGACCCAGTACTTC.

At least ten counts were recorded for this clonotype. V gene TRBV20-1 combines with J gene TRBJ2-7, with no clear D. The CDR3 has 12 residues. The germline V gene has CDR1 DFQATT and CDR2 SNEGSKA (reference sequence). This chain's CDR3 is CSVRRQDYEQYF. CDR3 bases: TGCAGCGTCCGGCGGCAGGACTACGAGCAGTACTTC.